A selection of T cell receptor beta chains follows, all from one sample in a study of blood T cell repertoires in COVID-19. Measured with immunoSEQ multiplex PCR; TCRdb has only the in-frame clones, and not every one. The table shows around 280,000 clones, with around 81% occurring only once. The sequenced material came from peripheral blood. These receptors were collected from a woman aged 50 to 65 with active or convalescent COVID-19. The CDR3 runs from the conserved cysteine through the conserved F or W. D genes are given only for firm matches. The size of a clone is reported for some rows only, either as once, few or many, or as a class for expanded clones.

size,D,J,V,DNA,CDR3
few,TRBD2,TRBJ2-1,TRBV29-1,TGCAGCGTTGGCCAGGGAGGGTACAATGAGCAGTTCTTC,CSVGQGGYNEQFF
-,TRBD2,TRBJ2-1,TRBV5-1,TGCGCCAGCACTGGTGGCGGGAGCCTAACACGGGATGAGCAGTTCTTC,CASTGGGSLTRDEQFF
-,TRBD1,TRBJ1-1,TRBV20-1,TGCAGTGCTAGTGGGGGACAGCGTCGGGAGGCTTTCTTT,CSASGGQRREAFF
once,-,TRBJ1-1,TRBV6-5,TGTGCCAGCAGCACTAAAAGAAACACTGAAGCTTTCTTT,CASSTKRNTEAFF
once,-,TRBJ1-5,TRBV28,TGTGCCAGCAGTCGGGACCAGGGGATCAATCAGCCCCAGCATTTT,CASSRDQGINQPQHF
-,-,TRBJ1-2,TRBV3-1/TRBV3-2,TGTGCCAGCAGCCGAGGTCCAGGGGTACAGCGTCTCAACGTGGGCTACACCTTC,CASSRGPGVQRLNVGYTF
once,TRBD1,TRBJ2-6,TRBV7-2,TGTGCCAGCAGCTTAAGGGTCGGGACAGGGTTCGCTGGGGCCAACGTCCTGACTTTC,CASSLRVGTGFAGANVLTF
-,-,TRBJ1-6,TRBV21-1,TGTGCCAGCAGCCTCCGAGGGCAGGGGGATAATTCACCCCTCCACTTT,CASSLRGQGDNSPLHF
-,TRBD1,TRBJ2-7,TRBV5-1,TGCGCCAGCAGCTTGGCGGGACAGGGAAGGGGCGAGCAGTACTTC,CASSLAGQGRGEQYF
-,-,TRBJ2-7,TRBV2,TGTGCCAGCACCGTGGACAGCTCCTACGAGCAGTACTTC,CASTVDSSYEQYF
-,-,TRBJ1-2,TRBV10-2,TGCGCCAGCAGTGACAACAGGGCGAACTATGGCTACACCTTC,CASSDNRANYGYTF
few,-,TRBJ2-3,TRBV4-2,TGTGCCAGCAGCCAAGGAGGCGTTCGCACAGATACGCAGTATTTT,CASSQGGVRTDTQYF
-,-,TRBJ2-7,TRBV5-1,TGCGCCAGCAGCAACGGCCCTCCAGGGAGGAACCTTATCTACGAGCAGTACTTC,CASSNGPPGRNLIYEQYF
-,TRBD1,TRBJ1-2,TRBV9,TGTGCCAGCAGCGTAGGGTCAGGGGGCCGTTCCCCGAGCAATGGCTACACCTTC,CASSVGSGGRSPSNGYTF
-,TRBD1,TRBJ2-3,TRBV5-1,TGCGCCAGCAGCTTGGACAGGGGGAGCACAGATACGCAGTATTTT,CASSLDRGSTDTQYF
-,TRBD1,TRBJ1-3,TRBV2,TGTGCCAGCAGTCTTGGGACAGGTTCTGGAAACACCATATATTTT,CASSLGTGSGNTIYF
-,-,TRBJ1-4,TRBV5-1,TGCGCCAGCACCTCGGGGGGTTCAACTAATGAAAAACTGTTTTTT,CASTSGGSTNEKLFF
-,TRBD1,TRBJ2-1,TRBV10-3,TGTGCCATCAGTGAGTCGCCAGGGGGCTCCTACAATGAGCAGTTCTTC,CAISESPGGSYNEQFF
-,TRBD2,TRBJ2-1,TRBV11-3,TGTGCCAGCAGCGCCGGGACTAGCGGATCCTACAATGAGCAGTTCTTC,CASSAGTSGSYNEQFF
-,TRBD2,TRBJ2-1,TRBV2,TGTGCCAGCTCCCGAGGGGCGGGAGGGCAGTTCTTC,CASSRGAGGQFF
-,-,TRBJ1-1,TRBV5-1,TGCGCCAGCAGCGTTCAGGGTACGGCTGAAGCTTTCTTT,CASSVQGTAEAFF
many,TRBD1,TRBJ2-7,TRBV6-5,TGTGCCAGCAAGGACAGGGGTTCCTACGAGCAGTACTTC,CASKDRGSYEQYF
-,-,TRBJ1-4,TRBV7-8,TGTGCCAGCAGCTCCCGCGGGGGGTTGGGTAATGAAAAACTGTTTTTT,CASSSRGGLGNEKLFF
-,-,TRBJ1-5,TRBV6-6,TGTGCCAGCAGTTATGGGCATCTTAGCAATCAGCCCCAGCATTTT,CASSYGHLSNQPQHF
-,TRBD2,TRBJ2-1,TRBV7-3,TGTGCCAGCAGCTCAAACCCGCGAATAGCGGGAGGGGGTGAGCAGTTCTTC,CASSSNPRIAGGGEQFF
-,-,TRBJ1-1,TRBV7-2,TGTGCCAGCAGCCCAGACGGGGGGGTGAACACTGAAGCTTTCTTT,CASSPDGGVNTEAFF
-,TRBD2,TRBJ2-2,TRBV10-1,TGCGCCAGCAGAAGACTAGCCGGGGGCACCGGGGAGCTGTTTTTT,CASRRLAGGTGELFF
-,TRBD2,TRBJ2-1,TRBV7-9,TGTGCCAGCAGCTTAATAGCGGGCGGCTCCTACAATGAGCAGTTCTTC,CASSLIAGGSYNEQFF
-,TRBD1,TRBJ1-1,TRBV29-1,TGCAGCGCCAGGGGGGTGAACACTGAAGCTTTCTTT,CSARGVNTEAFF
-,TRBD1,TRBJ2-2,TRBV7-2,TGTGCCAGCAGCTTAGCCAGGGGGCTCACCGGGGAGCTGTTTTTT,CASSLARGLTGELFF
-,TRBD1,TRBJ2-3,TRBV5-1,TGCGCCAGCAGCCCGAAGGGAGGACAGGGGCTCCCAGATACGCAGTATTTT,CASSPKGGQGLPDTQYF
-,-,TRBJ1-1,TRBV19,TGTGCCAGTAGTATTTCGGTGACCAGGTCGAACACTGAAGCTTTCTTT,CASSISVTRSNTEAFF
-,TRBD1,TRBJ1-2,TRBV28,TGTGCCAGCAGTTTATCCACAGGGGGCTATGGCTACACCTTC,CASSLSTGGYGYTF
-,-,TRBJ2-5,TRBV3-1/TRBV3-2,TGTGCCAGCAGCCAAGGTACTCAAGAGACCCAGTACTTC,CASSQGTQETQYF
once,-,TRBJ2-3,TRBV6-1,TGTGCCAGCAGTGAGGACCAACCGTGGGGGAGGATCCAAGATACGCAGTATTTT,CASSEDQPWGRIQDTQYF
-,-,TRBJ2-5,TRBV12-3/TRBV12-4,TGTGCCAGCAGTTTATGGCAACCCAACCCCAACTTC,CASSLWQPNPNF
-,-,TRBJ2-1,TRBV4-1,TGCGCCAGCAGCCACAGAGGAAGGTCAATACGGGGAGACCAGTTCTTC,CASSHRGRSIRGDQFF
once,-,TRBJ1-1,TRBV7-9,TGTGCCAGCAGCTTAGCGGCGGGGCCGGGCACTGAAGCTTTCTTT,CASSLAAGPGTEAFF
-,TRBD1,TRBJ2-1,TRBV28,TGTGCCACCGATGCCCACGGGACAGGGGGCGCATCCCCCTACAATGAGCAGTTCTTC,CATDAHGTGGASPYNEQFF
-,-,TRBJ1-6,TRBV5-1,TGCGCCAGCAGCTTGGGGGGCGCGTACTATAATTCACCCCTCCACTTT,CASSLGGAYYNSPLHF
-,TRBD2,TRBJ2-7,TRBV28,TGTGCCAGCAGTCCCCAGGGTCCTAGCGGATCCTACGAGCAGTACTTC,CASSPQGPSGSYEQYF
once,-,TRBJ2-1,TRBV28,TGTGCCAGCAGCCCCCCTAGACAGGACCAATACAATGAGCAGTTCTTC,CASSPPRQDQYNEQFF
-,TRBD1,TRBJ2-7,TRBV7-9,TGTGCCAGCAGCGGAGGACAGGGGGAACGATCCTACGAGCAGTACTTC,CASSGGQGERSYEQYF
-,TRBD2,TRBJ2-3,TRBV19,TGTGCCAGTAGTATAGCCCGTACTAGCGGGAGTGTGGCAGATACGCAGTATTTT,CASSIARTSGSVADTQYF
-,-,TRBJ2-3,TRBV20-1,TGCAGTGCTTTCTCAGATACGCAGTATTTT,CSAFSDTQYF
-,TRBD1,TRBJ2-7,TRBV7-9,TGTGCCAGCAGCTTAGTGGCGTCAACAGGGGGTTCCTACGAGCAGTACTTC,CASSLVASTGGSYEQYF
-,TRBD2,TRBJ2-1,TRBV9,TGTGCCAGCTGCGGTGGGCTAGCGGACTACAATGAGCAGTTCTTC,CASCGGLADYNEQFF